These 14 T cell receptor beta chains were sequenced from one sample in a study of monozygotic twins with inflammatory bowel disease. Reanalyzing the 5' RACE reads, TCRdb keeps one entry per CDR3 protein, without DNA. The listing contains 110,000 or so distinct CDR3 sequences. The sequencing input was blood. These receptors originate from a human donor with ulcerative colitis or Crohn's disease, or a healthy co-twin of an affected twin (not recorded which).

CDR3 sequence reads: CASSDIQGNYGYTF. The rearrangement links TRBV5-1 to TRBJ1-2; TCRdb's D call, TRBD1, is unchecked because there is no DNA. Germline loops: CDR1 SGHRS, CDR2 YFSETQ. The CDR3 loop spans 14 amino acids.

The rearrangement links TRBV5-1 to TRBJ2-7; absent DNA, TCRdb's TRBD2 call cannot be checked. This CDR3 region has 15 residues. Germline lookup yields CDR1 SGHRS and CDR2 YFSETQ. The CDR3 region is CASSLRAGSSYEQYF. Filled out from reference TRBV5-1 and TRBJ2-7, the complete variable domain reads KAGVTQTPRYLIKTRGQQVTLSCSPISGHRSVSWYQQTPGQGLQFLFEYFSETQRNKGNFPGRFSGRQFSNSRSEMNVSTLELGDSALYLCASSLRAGSSYEQYFGPGTRLTVT.

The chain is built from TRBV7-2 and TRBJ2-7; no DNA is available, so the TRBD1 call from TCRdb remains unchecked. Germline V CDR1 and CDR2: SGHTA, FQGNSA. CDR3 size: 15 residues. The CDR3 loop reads CASSKTGTGFHEQYF.

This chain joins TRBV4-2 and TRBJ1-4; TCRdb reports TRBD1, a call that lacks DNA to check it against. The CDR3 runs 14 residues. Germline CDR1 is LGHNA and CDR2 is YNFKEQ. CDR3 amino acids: CASSRDRRKEKLFF.

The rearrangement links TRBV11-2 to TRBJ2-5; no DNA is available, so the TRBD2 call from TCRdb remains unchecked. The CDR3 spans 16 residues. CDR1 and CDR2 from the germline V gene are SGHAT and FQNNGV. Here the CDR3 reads CASSLGLAGAQETQYF. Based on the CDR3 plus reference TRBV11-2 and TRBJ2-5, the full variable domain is EAGVAQSPRYKIIEKRQSVAFWCNPISGHATLYWYQQILGQGPKLLIQFQNNGVVDDSQLPKDRFSAERLKGVDSTLKIQPAKLEDSAVYLCASSLGLAGAQETQYFGPGTRLLVL.

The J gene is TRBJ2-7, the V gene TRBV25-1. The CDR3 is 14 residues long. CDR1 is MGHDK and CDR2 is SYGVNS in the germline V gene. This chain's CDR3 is CASSEYSQPYEQYF.

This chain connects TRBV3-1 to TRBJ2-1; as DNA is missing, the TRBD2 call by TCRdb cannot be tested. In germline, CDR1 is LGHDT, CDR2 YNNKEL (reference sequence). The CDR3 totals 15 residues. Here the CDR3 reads CASSPSLEGHNEQFF.

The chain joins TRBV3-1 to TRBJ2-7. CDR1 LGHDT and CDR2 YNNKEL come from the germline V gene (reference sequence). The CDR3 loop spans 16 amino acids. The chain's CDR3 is CASSQDFRLNSYEQYF.

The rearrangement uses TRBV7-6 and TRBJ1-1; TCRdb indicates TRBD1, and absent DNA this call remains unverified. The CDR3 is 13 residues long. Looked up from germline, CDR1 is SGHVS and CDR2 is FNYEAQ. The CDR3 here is CASSQGQNLEAFF.

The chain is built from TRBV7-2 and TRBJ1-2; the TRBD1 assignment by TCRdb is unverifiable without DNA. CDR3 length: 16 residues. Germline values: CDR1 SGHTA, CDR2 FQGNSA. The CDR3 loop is CASSLSVGQGLSRYTF.

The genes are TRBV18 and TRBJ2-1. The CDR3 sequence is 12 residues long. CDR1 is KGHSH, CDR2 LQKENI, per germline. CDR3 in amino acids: CASSPTMGEQFF.

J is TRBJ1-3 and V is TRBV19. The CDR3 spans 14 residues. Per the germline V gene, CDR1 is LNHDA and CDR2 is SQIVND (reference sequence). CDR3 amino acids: CASTNALSGNTIYF.

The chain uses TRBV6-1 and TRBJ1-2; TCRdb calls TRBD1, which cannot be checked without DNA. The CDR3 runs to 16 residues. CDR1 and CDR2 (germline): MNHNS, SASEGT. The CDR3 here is CASSRKVSGGDYGYTF.

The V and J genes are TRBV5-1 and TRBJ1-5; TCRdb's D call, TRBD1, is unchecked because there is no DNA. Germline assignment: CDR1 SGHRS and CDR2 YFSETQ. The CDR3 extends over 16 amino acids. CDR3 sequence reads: CASSLGPPEGGQPQHF.